The text below deals with one T cell receptor beta chain. This record belongs to a study of cytomegalovirus exposure and HLA in healthy donors. Germline V gene data show CDR1 as SEHNR and CDR2 as FQNEAQ (reference sequence). CDR3 length equals 16 residues. V lost 5 bases, J lost 9 bases, and 23 bases lay in between. Libraries were prepared by immunoSEQ multiplex PCR; TCRdb keeps only in-frame clonotypes and omits some of them. The repertoire has 95,000 to 150,000 clones, around 90% of them found once; the top ten carry under 2%. This TCR was sampled from a woman between 18 and 30 years old in good health and CMV-seronegative. The chain couples TRBV7-9 to TRBJ2-1; D might be TRBD1 (6 bases). Sample: PBMCs. CDR3 region: CASSQDRGRGMGEQFF. CDR3 nucleotides: TGTGCCAGCAGCCAAGACCGGGGAAGGGGGATGGGTGAGCAGTTCTTC. Supplemented by reference TRBV7-9 and TRBJ2-1, the full variable domain reads DTGVSQNPRHKITKRGQNVTFRCDPISEHNRLYWYRQTLGQGPEFLTYFQNEAQLEKSRLLSDRFSAERPKGSFSTLEIQRTEQGDSAMYLCASSQDRGRGMGEQFFGPGTRLTVL.